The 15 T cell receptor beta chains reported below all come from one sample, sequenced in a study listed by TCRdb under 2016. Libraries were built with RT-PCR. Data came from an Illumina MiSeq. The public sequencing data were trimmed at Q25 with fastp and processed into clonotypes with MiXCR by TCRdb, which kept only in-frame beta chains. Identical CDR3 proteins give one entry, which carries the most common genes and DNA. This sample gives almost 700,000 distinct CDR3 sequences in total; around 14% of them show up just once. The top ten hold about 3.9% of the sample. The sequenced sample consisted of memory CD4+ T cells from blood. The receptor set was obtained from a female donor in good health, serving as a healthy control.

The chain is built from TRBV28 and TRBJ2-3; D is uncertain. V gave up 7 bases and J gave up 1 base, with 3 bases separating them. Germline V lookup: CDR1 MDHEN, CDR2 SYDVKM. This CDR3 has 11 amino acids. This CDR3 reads CASKRTDTQYF. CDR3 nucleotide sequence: TGTGCCAGCAAACGCACAGATACGCAGTATTTT.

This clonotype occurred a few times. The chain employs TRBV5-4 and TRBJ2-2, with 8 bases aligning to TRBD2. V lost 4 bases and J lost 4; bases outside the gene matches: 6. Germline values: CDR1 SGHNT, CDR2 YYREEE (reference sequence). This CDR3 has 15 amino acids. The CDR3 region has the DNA TGTGCCAGCAGCCGAGCGGGAGTGTTCACCGGGGAGCTGTTTTTT. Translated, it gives CASSRAGVFTGELFF.

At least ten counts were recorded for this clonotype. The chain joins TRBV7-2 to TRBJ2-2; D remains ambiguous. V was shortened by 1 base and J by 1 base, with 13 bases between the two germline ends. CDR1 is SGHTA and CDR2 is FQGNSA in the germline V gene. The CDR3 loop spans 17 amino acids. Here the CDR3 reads CASSLEVAAVNTGELFF. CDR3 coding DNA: TGTGCCAGCAGCTTAGAGGTTGCGGCGGTGAACACCGGGGAGCTGTTTTTT. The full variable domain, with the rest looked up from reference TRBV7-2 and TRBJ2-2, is GAGVSQSPSNKVTEKGKDVELRCDPISGHTALYWYRQSLGQGLEFLIYFQGNSAPDKSGLPSDRFSAERTGGSVSTLTIQRTQQEDSAVYLCASSLEVAAVNTGELFFGEGSRLTVL.

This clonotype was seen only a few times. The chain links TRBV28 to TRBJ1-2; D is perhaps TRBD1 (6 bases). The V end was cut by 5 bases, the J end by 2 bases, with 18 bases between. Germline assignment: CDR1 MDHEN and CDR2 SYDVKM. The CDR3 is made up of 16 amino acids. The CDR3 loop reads CASSRGTRQANYGYTF. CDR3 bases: TGTGCCAGCAGTCGGGGGACCCGACAGGCGAACTATGGCTACACCTTC.

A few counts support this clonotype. The CDR3 is CSPGTVGTDTQYF. CDR3 coding DNA: TGCAGTCCTGGGACGGTGGGCACAGATACGCAGTATTTT. This sequence joins TRBV20-1 and TRBJ2-3; TRBD1 or TRBD2 may be the D gene (5 bases each). Germline CDR1 is DFQATT and CDR2 is SNEGSKA (reference sequence). The ends were cut back, 8 bases at V and 1 base at J, with 13 bases in the middle. The CDR3 extends over 13 amino acids.

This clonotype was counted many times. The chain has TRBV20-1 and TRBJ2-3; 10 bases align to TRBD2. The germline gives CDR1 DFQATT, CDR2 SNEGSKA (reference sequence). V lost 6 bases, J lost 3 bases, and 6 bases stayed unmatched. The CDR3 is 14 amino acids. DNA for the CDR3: TGCAGTGCCTCGAAAGCGGGGGGGACAGATACGCAGTATTTT. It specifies CSASKAGGTDTQYF.

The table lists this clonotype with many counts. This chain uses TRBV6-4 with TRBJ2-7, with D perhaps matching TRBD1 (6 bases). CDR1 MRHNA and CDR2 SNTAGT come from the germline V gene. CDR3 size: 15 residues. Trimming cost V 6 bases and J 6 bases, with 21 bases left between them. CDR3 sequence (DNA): TGTGCCAGCAGCCCTAATCCAGGGGTCGGCGGCGAGCAGTACTTC. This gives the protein CASSPNPGVGGEQYF.

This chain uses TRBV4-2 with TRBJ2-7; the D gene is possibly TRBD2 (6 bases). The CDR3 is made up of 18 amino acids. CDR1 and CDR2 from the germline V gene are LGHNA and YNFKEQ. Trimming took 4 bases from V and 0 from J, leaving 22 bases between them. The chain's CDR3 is CASSPGIAAFPPSYEQYF. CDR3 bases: TGTGCCAGCAGCCCAGGGATAGCGGCATTCCCCCCCTCCTACGAGCAGTACTTC.

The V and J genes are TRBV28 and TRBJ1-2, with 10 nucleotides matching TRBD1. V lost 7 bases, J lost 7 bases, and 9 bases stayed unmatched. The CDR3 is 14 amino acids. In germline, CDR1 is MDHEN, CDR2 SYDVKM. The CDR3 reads CASNSGQGVGGYTF. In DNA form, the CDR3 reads TGTGCCAGCAACTCTGGACAGGGGGTGGGTGGCTACACCTTC.

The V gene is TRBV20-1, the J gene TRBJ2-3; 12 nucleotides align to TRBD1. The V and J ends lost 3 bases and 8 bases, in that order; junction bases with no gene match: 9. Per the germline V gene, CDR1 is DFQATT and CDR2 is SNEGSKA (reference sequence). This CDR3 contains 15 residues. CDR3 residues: CSARIPGQGAVTQYF. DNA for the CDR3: TGCAGTGCTAGGATACCGGGACAGGGGGCGGTTACGCAGTATTTT.

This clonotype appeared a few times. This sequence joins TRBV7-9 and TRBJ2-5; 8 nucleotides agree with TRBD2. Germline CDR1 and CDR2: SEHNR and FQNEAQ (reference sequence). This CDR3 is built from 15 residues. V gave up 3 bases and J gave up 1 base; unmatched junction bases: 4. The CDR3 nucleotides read TGTGCCAGCAGCTTGGGAGCGGGGGCCCAAGAGACCCAGTACTTC. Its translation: CASSLGAGAQETQYF.

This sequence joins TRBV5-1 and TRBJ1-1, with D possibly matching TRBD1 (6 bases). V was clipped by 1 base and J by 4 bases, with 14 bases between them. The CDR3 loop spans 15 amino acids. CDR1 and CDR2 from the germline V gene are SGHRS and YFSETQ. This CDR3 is CASSLLIRGATEAFF. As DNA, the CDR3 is TGCGCCAGCAGCTTGTTAATCAGGGGCGCCACTGAAGCTTTCTTT.

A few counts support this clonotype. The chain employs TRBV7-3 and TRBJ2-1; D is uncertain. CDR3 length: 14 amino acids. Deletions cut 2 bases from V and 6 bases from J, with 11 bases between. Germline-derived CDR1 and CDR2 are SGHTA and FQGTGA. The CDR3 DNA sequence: TGTGCCAGCAGCTTATCAGGAACCTCCAATGAGCAGTTCTTC. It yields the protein CASSLSGTSNEQFF.

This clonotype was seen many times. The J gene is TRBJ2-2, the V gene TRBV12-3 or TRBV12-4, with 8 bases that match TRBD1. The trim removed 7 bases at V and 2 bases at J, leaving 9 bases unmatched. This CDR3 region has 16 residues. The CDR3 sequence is CASIKGGTGNTGELFF. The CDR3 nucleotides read TGTGCCAGCATCAAAGGAGGGACAGGAAACACCGGGGAGCTGTTTTTT.

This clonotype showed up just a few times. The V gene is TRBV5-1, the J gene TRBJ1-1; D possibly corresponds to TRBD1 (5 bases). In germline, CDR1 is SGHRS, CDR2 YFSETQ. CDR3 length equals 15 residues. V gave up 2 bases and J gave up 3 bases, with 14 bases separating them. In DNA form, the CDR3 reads TGCGCCAGCAGCTTCACAGGAGGAAGGGACACTGAAGCTTTCTTT. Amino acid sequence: CASSFTGGRDTEAFF.